The sequence of this TCR beta chain was determined in a study of cytomegalovirus exposure and HLA in healthy donors. Study findings and constraints: In a later analysis, TCR beta V- and J-gene trimming was associated with a missense DCLRE1C variant. Later, TCR association rates were found to vary by HLA locus, highest for DRB1 and lowest for HLA-C. The authors considered a cluster of highly shared sequence variants likely to be a sequencing artifact.

Losses at the gene ends were 0 bases for V and 5 bases for J; bases not matched to a gene: 6. Germline CDR1 SGHRS, CDR2 YFSETQ. The CDR3 contains 16 residues. Primers for the PCR totalled 60 Vbeta and 13 Jbeta. Sequencing used immunoSEQ multiplex PCR; TCRdb keeps in-frame clones, though not all of them. The table lists roughly 63,000 clones, roughly 73% of them singletons. Concerning this clone: Antigen specificity is unknown.

This sequence originates from a woman aged 40 to 50 in good health and CMV-seropositive. The source material was PBMCs. This sequence joins TRBV5-1 and TRBJ2-7; 12 bases match TRBD2. CDR3 coding DNA: TGCGCCAGCAGCTTGGCTGCTAGCGGGGGGGCGAACGAGCAGTACTTC. Its protein product is CASSLAASGGANEQYF. Together with reference TRBV5-1 and TRBJ2-7, the CDR3 gives the full variable domain: KAGVTQTPRYLIKTRGQQVTLSCSPISGHRSVSWYQQTPGQGLQFLFEYFSETQRNKGNFPGRFSGRQFSNSRSEMNVSTLELGDSALYLCASSLAASGGANEQYFGPGTRLTVT.